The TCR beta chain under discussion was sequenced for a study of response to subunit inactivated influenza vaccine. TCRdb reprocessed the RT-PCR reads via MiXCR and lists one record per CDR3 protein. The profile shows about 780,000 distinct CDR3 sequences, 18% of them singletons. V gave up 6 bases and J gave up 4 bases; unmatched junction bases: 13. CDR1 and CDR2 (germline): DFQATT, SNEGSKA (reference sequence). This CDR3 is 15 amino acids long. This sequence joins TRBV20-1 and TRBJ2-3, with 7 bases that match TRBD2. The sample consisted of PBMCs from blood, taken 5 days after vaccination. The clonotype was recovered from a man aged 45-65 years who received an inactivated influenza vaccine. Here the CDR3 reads CSATRPGGRADTQYF. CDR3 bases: TGCAGTGCCACGCGACCCGGGGGGAGGGCAGATACGCAGTATTTT.